This entry describes one TCR beta chain. The CDR3 runs 14 residues. The junction had 8 bases not matched to a gene; V was cut back by 5 bases and J by 5 bases. The germline gives CDR1 SGHVS, CDR2 FQNEAQ. Across under 25 US areas, participants ranged in age from about 18 to 90 years. Participants' own reports of clinical history determined their cohort assignment. What the recovered Cohort 3 donors had was two negative PCRs, clearance, or symptom resolution. The entry originates in a study of blood T cell repertoires in COVID-19. Study in general: PBMCs, B-cell-depleted T cells, or T cells were the source of the cDNA or gDNA that made up the material.

TCRdb's copy holds only in-frame clones and misses some; the assay was immunoSEQ multiplex PCR. This sample yields 280,000 or so clones, of which 85% are seen a single time; 2% to 3% belongs to the top ten. This chain uses TRBV7-8 with TRBJ2-7, with 8 bases matching TRBD1. What was sequenced was PBMCs or T cells enriched from blood (not recorded which). The sequence was obtained from a woman in her 50s who had recovered from COVID-19. CDR3 residues: CASSVRTGLDEQYF. CDR3 nucleotides: TGTGCCAGCAGCGTCCGGACAGGGCTCGACGAGCAGTACTTC. The full variable domain, completed using reference TRBV7-8 and TRBJ2-7, is GAGVSQSPRYKVAKRGQDVALRCDPISGHVSLFWYQQALGQGPEFLTYFQNEAQLDKSGLPSDRFFAERPEGSVSTLKIQRTQQEDSAVYLCASSVRTGLDEQYFGPGTRLTVT.